The 25 T cell receptor beta chains presented below share a single source sample, sequenced in a study of blood T cells in healthy people across ages. Next came a second PCR, run for about 7 to 12 cycles, which used a sample-barcoded 5' primer along with a J-beta primer mix. Using its own MiXCR run on the 5' RACE reads, TCRdb lists one record per CDR3 protein. The data contain about 720,000 distinct CDR3 sequences, around 25% of them seen just once; the ten biggest clones take up 3.7%. The same data also went into a second study, on T cells of mothers and their children.

The specimen was blood. The receptors shown here come from a boy under 18 in good health.

This clonotype was detected only once. The chain carries TRBV28 and TRBJ2-7, with unresolved D. CDR3 length equals 10 residues. Germline V lookup: CDR1 MDHEN, CDR2 SYDVKM. V was shortened by 10 bases and J by 3 bases, with 7 bases between the two germline ends. The CDR3 spells CATENYEQYF. Written as DNA, the CDR3 is TGTGCCACCGAGAACTACGAGCAGTACTTC.

The chain links TRBV28 to TRBJ2-3; TRBD1 aligns across 10 bases. V shed 5 bases and J 4 bases; nucleotides not matched to a gene: 12. Per the germline V gene, CDR1 is MDHEN and CDR2 is SYDVKM. CDR3 length: 17 residues. The CDR3 DNA reads TGTGCCAGCAGTGGGGACAGGGGTTATGGGAACCCAGATACGCAGTATTTT. It encodes CASSGDRGYGNPDTQYF.

The CDR3 sequence is CASSQALTLLHF. The CDR3 nucleotides are TGTGCCAGCAGCCAGGCCCTTACCCTTCTCCACTTT. The rearrangement joins TRBV3-1 to TRBJ1-6; no clear D. Germline assignment: CDR1 LGHDT and CDR2 YNNKEL (reference sequence). Trimming shortened V by 3 bases and J by 16 bases, and 13 bases separated the two germline ends. The CDR3 sequence is 12 residues long. Based on the CDR3 plus reference TRBV3-1 and TRBJ1-6, the full variable domain is DTAVSQTPKYLVTQMGNDKSIKCEQNLGHDTMYWYKQDSKKFLKIMFSYNNKELIINETVPNRFSPKSPDKAHLNLHINSLELGDSAVYFCASSQALTLLHFGNGTRLTVT.

CDR3 protein: CSASELGFVEKLFF. The CDR3 bases are TGCAGTGCCTCCGAGCTGGGCTTTGTCGAAAAACTGTTTTTT. The chain combines TRBV20-1 with TRBJ1-4, with D unresolved. Looked up from germline, CDR1 is DFQATT and CDR2 is SNEGSKA (reference sequence). The CDR3 covers 14 residues. Trimming removed 6 bases from V and 8 bases from J, with 19 bases in between.

This chain uses TRBV7-9 with TRBJ1-1; D might be TRBD1 (6 bases). The V end was cut by 8 bases, the J end by 4 bases, with 17 bases between. CDR1 and CDR2 (germline): SEHNR, FQNEAQ (reference sequence). CDR3 length equals 14 residues. CDR3 nucleotide sequence: TGTGCCAGCCGGACAGTCTGGGCAGGCACTGAAGCTTTCTTT. Translating gives CASRTVWAGTEAFF.

This clonotype occurred once. J is TRBJ1-1 and V is TRBV9; D gene uncertain. Per germline, CDR1 SGDLS and CDR2 YYNGEE. The V end lost 3 bases, the J end lost 13 bases, and 10 bases lay between the germline ends. The CDR3 extends over 10 amino acids. The CDR3 nucleotides read TGTGCCAGCAGCGGCGAGAGGGTTTTCTTT. Amino acid sequence: CASSGERVFF.

This clonotype was observed a few times. V is TRBV6-1 and J is TRBJ2-5; D possibly corresponds to TRBD1 (5 bases). CDR1 is MNHNS and CDR2 is SASEGT in the germline V gene. This CDR3 comprises 13 residues. V lost 2 bases to trimming and J lost 4 bases, with 8 bases between them. CDR3 bases: TGTGCCAGCAGTGAACAGCAGGGAGAGACCCAGTACTTC. Translated, it gives CASSEQQGETQYF.

The genes are TRBV6-6 and TRBJ2-5; the D is unclear. Germline V CDR1 and CDR2: MNHNY, SVGAGI (reference sequence). Trimming shortened V by 2 bases and J by 0 bases, and 10 bases separated the two germline ends. The CDR3 runs to 15 residues. CDR3 in amino acids: CASSYTDWYQETQYF. The CDR3 region has the DNA TGTGCCAGCAGTTACACCGACTGGTACCAAGAGACCCAGTACTTC.

In DNA, the CDR3 is TGCAGCGTTGTAGGAGGGCTCTACGAGCAGTACTTC. It yields the protein CSVVGGLYEQYF. The chain carries TRBV29-1 and TRBJ2-7; perhaps TRBD2 as D (6 bases). Germline assignment: CDR1 SQVTM and CDR2 ANQGSEA. Trimming pared 4 bases from V and 3 bases from J, leaving 10 bases between. This CDR3 spans 12 amino acids.

Only a few counts were recorded for this clonotype. V usage is TRBV20-1 and J usage is TRBJ2-3; perhaps TRBD2 as D (6 bases). Germline lookup yields CDR1 DFQATT and CDR2 SNEGSKA (reference sequence). The CDR3 is 13 amino acids. V lost 5 bases to trimming and J lost 5 bases, with 14 bases between them. CDR3 nucleotides: TGCAGTGCTGGAGCTTCGACTAGAGATACGCAGTATTTT. Protein product: CSAGASTRDTQYF.

The V and J genes are TRBV20-1 and TRBJ2-1, with 12 bases identical to TRBD2. CDR3 length: 19 amino acids. Losses at the gene ends were 0 bases for V and 4 bases for J; bases not matched to a gene: 13. Germline V gene lookup returns CDR1 DFQATT and CDR2 SNEGSKA (reference sequence). CDR3 residues: CSARDPASGGEPPYNEQFF. The CDR3 coding sequence is TGCAGTGCTAGAGATCCGGCTAGCGGGGGGGAGCCCCCTTACAATGAGCAGTTCTTC.

This clonotype came up a few times. V usage is TRBV7-2 and J usage is TRBJ2-5; TRBD1 matches 7 bases. Germline V gives CDR1 SGHTA, CDR2 FQGNSA. This CDR3 region has 13 residues. Trimming cost V 5 bases and J 7 bases; bases outside gene matches: 7. This CDR3 reads CASSGDSLGTQYF. As DNA, the CDR3 is TGTGCCAGCAGCGGGGACAGTCTGGGGACCCAGTACTTC.

In its sample, this clonotype was seen a few times. At one end, the junction sequence differs from germline, possibly due to a read error. The V and J genes are TRBV29-1 and TRBJ1-4; D call uncertain. The CDR3 runs 14 residues. Per germline, CDR1 SQVTM and CDR2 ANQGSEA. Here the CDR3 reads CSVEGFATNEKLSF. The DNA of the CDR3 is TGCAGCGTTGAGGGGTTCGCAACTAATGAAAAACTGTCTTTT.

The chain couples TRBV28 to TRBJ2-2; D gene ambiguous. The CDR3 is made up of 15 amino acids. Per the germline V gene, CDR1 is MDHEN and CDR2 is SYDVKM. V lost 5 bases to trimming and J lost 6 bases, with 16 bases between them. For the CDR3, the DNA is TGTGCCAGCAGTCCCTCATATGCTCTCGCCGGGGAGCTGTTTTTT. Protein sequence: CASSPSYALAGELFF.

The CDR3 DNA reads as TGTGCCAGCGCGATTGGGGTCGGGGAGCTGTTTTTT. Encoded protein: CASAIGVGELFF. This sequence joins TRBV2 and TRBJ2-2, with D hard to call. Trimming stripped 8 bases from V and 7 bases from J, with 11 bases between. The germline V gene encodes CDR1 SNHLY and CDR2 FYNNEI. The CDR3 loop spans 12 amino acids.

In the case of this clonotype: A much larger clone lies a single base off, so this may be a read error. The CDR3 region has the DNA TGTGCCAGCAACCCGGGGAGAGTCCAAGAGACCCAGTACTTC. It is translated as CASNPGRVQETQYF. The chain is built from TRBV7-3 and TRBJ2-5; D is perhaps TRBD2 (5 bases). The CDR3 has 14 residues. V gave up 7 bases and J gave up 1 base, with 13 bases separating them. CDR1 and CDR2 (germline): SGHTA, FQGTGA.

This clonotype came up a few times. The gene calls are TRBV7-2 and TRBJ1-1, with unresolved D. The V gene's germline CDR1 is SGHTA and CDR2 FQGNSA. The length of the CDR3 is 13 residues. V gave up 3 bases and J gave up 6 bases, with 11 bases separating them. Here the CDR3 reads CASSFRHFSEAFF. The CDR3 DNA is TGTGCCAGCAGCTTCAGGCACTTTTCTGAAGCTTTCTTT.

The chain couples TRBV7-2 to TRBJ2-1; 9 bases line up with TRBD2. The CDR3 sequence is 16 residues long. Germline CDR1 and CDR2: SGHTA and FQGNSA. The V gene end was trimmed by 4 bases and the J gene end by 4 bases; junction bases not matched to a gene: 8. The CDR3 DNA follows: TGTGCCAGCAGCTCCTTAGCGGGAGCTGTATACAATGAGCAGTTCTTC. Translating gives CASSSLAGAVYNEQFF.

This clonotype has a handful of counts. The chain has TRBV7-2 and TRBJ2-7; D perhaps matches TRBD1 (5 bases). CDR1 is SGHTA and CDR2 is FQGNSA in the germline V gene. The length of the CDR3 is 17 residues. V shed 0 bases and J shed 3 bases, with 18 bases lying between them. The CDR3 spells CASSLALGPTGYYEQYF. CDR3 in DNA: TGTGCCAGCAGCTTAGCCCTCGGGCCCACAGGATACTACGAGCAGTACTTC.

This clonotype was counted a few times. The rearrangement links TRBV7-2 to TRBJ2-3; D is ambiguous. The ends were cut back, 1 base at V and 6 bases at J, with 8 bases in the middle. The germline CDR1 and CDR2 sequences are SGHTA and FQGNSA. The CDR3 runs to 13 residues. Here the CDR3 DNA reads TGTGCCAGCAGCTTAGTATTCCCGGATACGCAGTATTTT. It yields the protein CASSLVFPDTQYF.

This clonotype turned up a few times. The rearrangement joins TRBV9 to TRBJ2-5, with 7 bases that match TRBD2. In germline, CDR1 is SGDLS, CDR2 YYNGEE. The CDR3 covers 15 residues. With 0 bases clipped from V and 5 bases from J, the junction kept 7 bases outside the gene matches. CDR3 sequence (DNA): TGTGCCAGCAGCGTAGAGGGAGGGGCCGGGGAGACCCAGTACTTC. This codes for CASSVEGGAGETQYF.

The rearrangement links TRBV5-4 to TRBJ1-4, with D perhaps TRBD1 (6 bases). V gave up 4 bases and J gave up 3 bases, with 13 bases separating them. The CDR3 runs 15 residues. Germline-derived CDR1 and CDR2 are SGHNT and YYREEE (reference sequence). The CDR3 reads CASSRSGAANEKLFF. As DNA, the CDR3 is TGTGCCAGCAGCAGATCAGGGGCCGCTAATGAAAAACTGTTTTTT.

As DNA, the CDR3 is TGCAGCGTTAGGGACAAAGCTAGCGGGATCTACGAGCAGTACTTC. Its translation is CSVRDKASGIYEQYF. This chain links TRBV29-1 with TRBJ2-5; 9 positions match TRBD2. With the DNA end fitting TRBJ2-7 better, the J assignment may be wrong. Germline CDR1 SQVTM, CDR2 ANQGSEA. The CDR3 is made up of 15 amino acids.

In this sample, this clonotype turned up a few times. The chain links TRBV7-3 to TRBJ2-2; D unresolved. Trimming left V 1 base short and J 6 bases short, with 9 bases between. Germline CDR1 SGHTA, CDR2 FQGTGA. CDR3 length: 14 amino acids. CDR3 sequence: CASSLMGYAGELFF. The CDR3 DNA reads as TGTGCCAGCAGCTTAATGGGCTACGCCGGGGAGCTGTTTTTT.

This clonotype turned up a few times. The chain couples TRBV18 to TRBJ2-1; D remains unclear. The closer fit of TRBJ2-7 to the DNA end suggests the J call may be wrong. Germline CDR1 KGHSH, CDR2 LQKENI. The CDR3 extends over 13 amino acids. CDR3 DNA: TGTGCCACCCAAGGGCAGTCCTCCTACGAGCAGTACTTC. As protein: CATQGQSSYEQYF.